This TCR beta chain was sequenced for a study of blood T cell repertoires in COVID-19. Study at large: COVID-19 samples, acute and convalescent, were from the United States, Italy and Spain. In each case, the material was cDNA or gDNA derived from T cells, B-cell-depleted T cells, or PBMCs.

Authors' methods: Researchers report that nucleated cell counts were estimated from reference gene primer amplification. Only in-frame clones appear in the TCRdb table, and some are missing; sequencing was by immunoSEQ multiplex PCR. That table supplies the V and J calls and clone size; D and trimming were determined from the DNA. This repertoire shows 95,000 to 150,000 clones, roughly four fifths found once; its top ten account for approximately 4.9%. This clone was seen a handful of times. Sequencing input: peripheral blood. The TCR sequence derives from a woman in her seventies with acute or convalescent COVID-19.

CDR3 in DNA: TGTGCCACCAGCAGGGGACAGGTGTCTGAAGCTTTCTTT. It yields the protein CATSRGQVSEAFF. V is TRBV15 and J is TRBJ1-1; 8 bases line up with TRBD1. In germline, CDR1 is LNHNV, CDR2 YYDKDF (reference sequence). Trimming removed 3 bases from V and 6 bases from J; junction bases left unmatched: 3. The length of the CDR3 is 13 residues.